The source of this T cell receptor beta chain is a study of spatial heterogeneity in lung cancer. For the study at large: There were consistently more beta-chain sequences detected than alpha-chain sequences. Averaged across combinations, each unique TCR and UMI pairing appeared more than ten times in raw reads, which were uncorrected.

The V and J ends lost 10 bases and 4 bases respectively, with 19 bases between them. The germline CDR1 and CDR2 sequences are SNHLY and FYNNEI. The CDR3 is made up of 14 amino acids. Noted time point: sample taken at primary tumor resection. Sequencing of whole RNA from tumor, nontumor lung or frozen PBMC involved no sorting. On each TCR cDNA molecule, a unique molecular identifier was present. MiXCR, applied by TCRdb to the 5' RACE reads, yields one record per CDR3 protein. The repertoire has tens of thousands of distinct CDR3 sequences, approximately 3.1% of them found once; the top ten carry roughly 34%. This clonotype has ten or more counts.

The sequence was obtained from a male donor with early-stage non-small cell lung cancer. The sequencing used normal lung tissue next to the tumor, collected at surgery. The chain recombines TRBV2 with TRBJ1-1; tentatively, D is TRBD1 (6 bases). The chain's CDR3 is CATQGTMTTTEAFF. In DNA, the CDR3 is TGTGCCACACAGGGAACGATGACTACCACTGAAGCTTTCTTT.